These 21 T cell receptor beta chains originate from one sample sequenced in a study of blood T cell repertoires in COVID-19. Here immunoSEQ multiplex PCR was the method, and the copy in TCRdb shows in-frame clones only, minus some. The table lists over 35,000 clones, approximately 83% of them singletons. Sequences were obtained from peripheral blood. The receptors originated from a woman over 75 with COVID-19, enrolled during active disease.

The gene calls are TRBV5-5 and TRBJ2-7; TRBD1 aligns across 8 bases. There are 14 residues in the CDR3. Looked up from germline, CDR1 is SGHKS and CDR2 is YYEKEE (reference sequence). Unmatched junction bases numbered 4, after V lost 3 bases and J lost 2 bases. The CDR3 bases are TGTGCCAGCAGCTGGTGGACAGGGCCCTACGAGCAGTACTTC. As protein: CASSWWTGPYEQYF.

The chain recombines TRBV7-3 with TRBJ1-2; the D gene is possibly TRBD1 (5 bases). Germline CDR1 reads SGHTA; CDR2 reads FQGTGA. V lost 0 bases and J lost 8, with 10 bases in between. The CDR3 loop spans 13 amino acids. CDR3 sequence: CASSLTQGWGYTF. CDR3 nucleotide sequence: TGTGCCAGCAGCTTAACCCAGGGCTGGGGCTACACCTTC.

This chain links TRBV7-9 with TRBJ2-6; possible D gene TRBD2, 5 bases. CDR1 is SEHNR and CDR2 is FQNEAQ in the germline V gene (reference sequence). This CDR3 is 15 amino acids long. V shed 5 bases and J shed 0 bases, with 8 bases lying between them. Here the CDR3 reads CASSPDYSGANVLTF. The CDR3 nucleotides read TGTGCCAGCAGCCCTGACTACTCTGGGGCCAACGTCCTGACTTTC.

J is TRBJ2-5 and V is TRBV7-9, with a possible D match to TRBD2 (5 bases). The CDR3 is 13 residues long. From germline, CDR1 is SEHNR and CDR2 FQNEAQ (reference sequence). The V and J ends lost 0 bases and 5 bases respectively, with 7 bases between them. The CDR3 region has the DNA TGTGCCAGCAGCTTAGCAGCGGCGGAGACCCAGTACTTC. Residues: CASSLAAAETQYF.

The count of this clone is one. The rearrangement joins TRBV19 to TRBJ2-7, with TRBD2 as a possible D gene (5 bases). The CDR3 has 16 amino acids. Germline V gene lookup returns CDR1 LNHDA and CDR2 SQIVND (reference sequence). Trimming took off 5 bases at V and 9 bases at J, with 26 bases between the two ends. CDR3 sequence (DNA): TGTGCCAGTAGTGCACCCGGCGGGCCTGTGGCGGTCGGGCAGTACTTC. It codes for CASSAPGGPVAVGQYF.

This clone appeared once. The chain carries TRBV4-3 and TRBJ1-2, with D possibly TRBD1 on 5 matching bases. Per germline, CDR1 LGHNA and CDR2 YSLEER. Trimming removed 0 bases at V and 7 bases at J, with 9 bases between. The CDR3 has 13 amino acids. The CDR3 loop reads CASSQDRGSGYTF. The CDR3 nucleotides are TGCGCCAGCAGCCAAGATCGGGGGTCTGGCTACACCTTC.

The chain uses TRBV5-1 and TRBJ1-3; a possible D gene is TRBD1 (5 bases). Trimming removed 4 bases from V and 0 bases from J, with 14 bases in between. CDR1 is SGHRS and CDR2 is YFSETQ in the germline V gene. The CDR3 consists of 16 residues. The CDR3 DNA reads TGCGCCAGCAGCCAGACAGAGAACAGCTCTGGAAACACCATATATTTT. Translating gives CASSQTENSSGNTIYF.

The chain uses TRBV3-1 (or the pseudogene TRBV3-2) and TRBJ2-5; the D is unclear. CDR3 length equals 12 residues. The V gene lost 3 bases and the J gene lost 6 bases, with 8 bases spanning the gap. Germline V gene lookup returns CDR1 LGHDT and CDR2 YNNKEL (reference sequence). Written as DNA, the CDR3 is TGTGCCAGCAGCCAGTTGAGGAAGACCCAGTACTTC. As protein: CASSQLRKTQYF.

This chain links TRBV4-3 with TRBJ2-3; 7 positions match TRBD1. The V gene end was trimmed by 4 bases and the J gene end by 1 base; junction bases not matched to a gene: 5. This CDR3 is 15 amino acids long. Looked up from germline, CDR1 is LGHNA and CDR2 is YSLEER. CDR3 in DNA: TGCGCCAGCAGCCGCGACAGGGTCGGCACAGATACGCAGTATTTT. Its protein product is CASSRDRVGTDTQYF.

The CDR3 here is CASSLVGQIFPYEQYF. The CDR3 nucleotides read TGCGCCAGCAGCTTGGTTGGACAGATCTTTCCCTACGAGCAGTACTTC. J is TRBJ2-7 and V is TRBV5-1; tentative D call: TRBD1 (6 bases). Deletions cut 0 bases from V and 2 bases from J, with 15 bases between. Germline V lookup: CDR1 SGHRS, CDR2 YFSETQ. CDR3 length: 16 amino acids. The variable domain in full, with the rest retrieved from reference TRBV5-1 and TRBJ2-7, is KAGVTQTPRYLIKTRGQQVTLSCSPISGHRSVSWYQQTPGQGLQFLFEYFSETQRNKGNFPGRFSGRQFSNSRSEMNVSTLELGDSALYLCASSLVGQIFPYEQYFGPGTRLTVT.

The genes are TRBV28 and TRBJ2-2; 7 bases agree with TRBD1. V lost 5 bases to trimming and J lost 3 bases; unmatched junction nucleotides: 15. CDR3 length equals 18 residues. Germline-derived CDR1 and CDR2 are MDHEN and SYDVKM. CDR3 protein: CASSVISTGVPDTGELFF. CDR3 sequence (DNA): TGTGCCAGCAGTGTAATATCAACAGGGGTGCCTGACACCGGGGAGCTGTTTTTT.

V usage is TRBV5-1 and J usage is TRBJ2-7; weak D call: TRBD2 (5 bases). V lost 0 bases and J 0 bases, leaving 7 bases between the germline ends. The CDR3 is made up of 14 amino acids. Per the germline V gene, CDR1 is SGHRS and CDR2 is YFSETQ. The CDR3 DNA follows: TGCGCCAGCAGCTTGGCCGGGAACTCCTACGAGCAGTACTTC. The encoded protein is CASSLAGNSYEQYF.

The rearrangement links TRBV9 to TRBJ2-2; TRBD2 matches 7 bases. The V gene end was trimmed by 2 bases and the J gene end by 4 bases; junction bases not matched to a gene: 2. Per the germline V gene, CDR1 is SGDLS and CDR2 is YYNGEE. This CDR3 region has 14 residues. The CDR3 loop reads CASSVTSSTGELFF. CDR3 sequence (DNA): TGTGCCAGCAGCGTGACTAGCTCCACCGGGGAGCTGTTTTTT.

The chain uses TRBV24-1 and TRBJ2-5, with 8 bases that match TRBD1. The CDR3 has 17 residues. J was trimmed by 0 bases and V by 4 bases; bases with no gene match: 9. CDR1 and CDR2 (germline): KGHDR, SFDVKD. The CDR3 DNA reads TGTGCCACCAGTGACCCTAGGACAGGGACGTACCAAGAGACCCAGTACTTC. Translation gives CATSDPRTGTYQETQYF.

V gene TRBV18 combines with J gene TRBJ1-4, with 12 nucleotides matching TRBD1. The J segment lost 8 bases and the V segment lost 2 bases, leaving 0 bases of the junction unmatched. The CDR3 length is 14 residues. Germline CDR1 KGHSH, CDR2 LQKENI. The CDR3 region has the DNA TGTGCCAGCTCACCAGGGACAGGGGGCGAAAAACTGTTTTTT. Translation: CASSPGTGGEKLFF.

This rearrangement joins TRBV19 to TRBJ1-1, with 10 bases fitting TRBD1. The CDR3 runs 14 residues. CDR1 LNHDA and CDR2 SQIVND come from the germline V gene (reference sequence). V shed 1 base, J shed 8 bases, and the junction held 4 bases outside the gene matches. In DNA form, the CDR3 reads TGTGCCAGTAGTATAGTTGGGACAGGGGCCGAAGCTTTCTTT. Translated: CASSIVGTGAEAFF.

This chain joins TRBV11-3 and TRBJ2-1; 9 bases map to TRBD2. Trimming took 0 bases from V and 6 from J; bases not matched to a gene: 3. Per the germline V gene, CDR1 is SGHNT and CDR2 is YENEEA. CDR3 size: 15 residues. This CDR3 is CASSLDPSGVNEQFF. In DNA form, the CDR3 reads TGTGCCAGCAGCTTAGACCCTAGCGGGGTCAATGAGCAGTTCTTC.

This clone was counted a few times. The V and J genes are TRBV19 and TRBJ2-1; 11 bases fit TRBD2. The V segment lost 9 bases and the J segment 6 bases; nucleotides outside the gene matches: 7. Germline-derived CDR1 and CDR2 are LNHDA and SQIVND (reference sequence). This CDR3 contains 14 residues. Here the CDR3 DNA reads TGTGCCAGCGCGACTAGCGGGATTTCCAATGAGCAGTTCTTC. Residues: CASATSGISNEQFF.

This chain joins TRBV7-2 and TRBJ2-2; D possibly corresponds to TRBD2 (6 bases). This CDR3 has 15 residues. Germline CDR1 and CDR2: SGHTA and FQGNSA. Between the trimmed V and J ends, which lost 6 bases and 7 bases, there was a span of 18 bases. CDR3 coding DNA: TGTGCCAGCAGTAACGCCGGGGGAGGTCGCGGGGAGCTGTTTTTT. This sequence encodes CASSNAGGGRGELFF. Full variable domain (outside the CDR3, taken from reference TRBV7-2 and TRBJ2-2): GAGVSQSPSNKVTEKGKDVELRCDPISGHTALYWYRQSLGQGLEFLIYFQGNSAPDKSGLPSDRFSAERTGGSVSTLTIQRTQQEDSAVYLCASSNAGGGRGELFFGEGSRLTVL.

This clone was observed once. The genes are TRBV7-2 and TRBJ2-1; D is ambiguous. Germline V gene data show CDR1 as SGHTA and CDR2 as FQGNSA. The CDR3 is 14 amino acids. V gave up 5 bases and J gave up 4 bases, with 12 bases separating them. For the CDR3, the DNA is TGTGCCAGCAGCCTTATGACTCTATACAATGAGCAGTTCTTC. Its translation is CASSLMTLYNEQFF.

This chain links TRBV28 with TRBJ1-1; D uncertain. This CDR3 is built from 14 residues. Trimming pared 5 bases from V and 0 bases from J, leaving 10 bases between. Looked up from germline, CDR1 is MDHEN and CDR2 is SYDVKM. The CDR3 sequence: CASSPGSVNTEAFF. The CDR3 nucleotides are TGTGCCAGCAGTCCGGGGTCCGTGAACACTGAAGCTTTCTTT.